This T cell receptor beta chain was sequenced during a study of blood T cell repertoires in COVID-19. The V end lost 2 bases, the J end lost 1 base, and 12 bases lay between the germline ends. The CDR3 is made up of 14 amino acids. Per germline, CDR1 GTSNPN and CDR2 SVGIG (reference sequence). Produced via immunoSEQ multiplex PCR; TCRdb's table is partial and in-frame only. The sample includes tens of thousands of clones, around 85% of them seen just once. The TCR sequence derives from a man aged 50 to 60 with COVID-19, enrolled during active disease. The specimen sequenced was peripheral blood. V and J are TRBV30 and TRBJ2-7, with D possibly being TRBD2 (5 bases). The CDR3 DNA follows: TGTGCCTGGAGTAGGGAGTCAAAATCCTACGAGCAGTACTTC. Translation gives CAWSRESKSYEQYF.